This T cell receptor beta chain was sequenced during a study of shared clonotypes between healthy human individuals. Findings and limits, study-wide: Donors were few, which limited the genetic and exposure-history diversity represented. Clonotypes that were shared across a handful of donors made up 4% to 6% of naive CD4 clonotypes. Compared with memory subsets, naive subsets generally had larger estimated richness.

Libraries were prepared by immunoSEQ multiplex PCR; TCRdb keeps only in-frame clonotypes and omits some of them. This sample has 1.6 million or so clones; approximately 96% occur once, and the top ten carry about 1.2%. The CDR3 contains 14 residues. CDR1 and CDR2 (germline): SGHRS, YFSETQ. V lost 6 bases and J 8 bases, leaving 18 bases between the germline ends. In this sample, this clone turned up once. Antigen unknown. It was into CD45RA+ naive and CD45RA-negative memory subsets that the CD4+ cells were split. The sequence was obtained from a man aged 30 to 39 in good health. The sample taken for sequencing was naive CD4+ T cells sorted from blood. The subset was: CD45RA+ positively selected. The chain employs TRBV5-1 and TRBJ2-1, with a possible D match to TRBD2 (5 bases). The CDR3 here is CASTYGPEGDEQFF. For the CDR3, the DNA is TGCGCCAGCACCTACGGACCCGAGGGAGATGAGCAGTTCTTC.